This TCR beta chain emerged from a study of T cells expressing NK-cell markers. Study-level background: Within the sequenced cohort of eight donors, seven exhibited HCMV seropositivity and one was seronegative.

This CDR3 contains 14 residues. Germline loops: CDR1 DFQATT, CDR2 SNEGSKA (reference sequence). Comments on this clonotype: No antigen is known for it.

TCRdb re-called the 5' RACE reads and catalogs CDR3 proteins one per entry, DNA excluded. The repertoire table contains about 260,000 distinct CDR3 sequences. Study findings and constraints: Whether expanded NKG2C-expressing T cell clones recognize HCMV is unknown.

The source material was blood T cells: a sorted CD56 or NKG2C T cell subset, CD4+ or CD8+ T cells, or bulk PBMC T cells (not recorded which). The receptor comes from a young man in good health. The rearrangement uses TRBV20-1 and TRBJ1-2; TCRdb names TRBD1, which stays unverified in the absence of DNA. The CDR3 reads CSARRDRGGYGYTF.